This T cell receptor (beta chain) was recovered during a study of blood T cells in healthy people across ages. Using a J-beta primer mix together with a sample-barcoded 5' primer, a second PCR was run for roughly 6 to 12 cycles. Using its own MiXCR run on the 5' RACE reads, TCRdb lists one record per CDR3 protein. The data show about 970,000 distinct CDR3 sequences, just over 50% seen once. The V gene's germline CDR1 is LNHNV and CDR2 YYDKDF (reference sequence). The CDR3 sequence is 17 residues long. The chain carries TRBV15 and TRBJ2-7; 10 bases map to TRBD2. The DNA end favors TRBJ2-5, so the J call may be wrong. The sample consisted of blood. The clonotype comes from a woman in her fifties or sixties in good health. The CDR3 nucleotides read TGTGCCACCAGCAGAGAAATTGGGCTAGCGGGAGTAGAGACCCAGTACTTC. Translating it yields CATSREIGLAGVETQYF.